What follows are 28 T cell receptor beta chains derived from one specimen sequenced in a study of cytomegalovirus exposure and HLA in healthy donors. 60 Vbeta and 13 Jbeta primers were used in PCR. Data came from immunoSEQ multiplex PCR; TCRdb stores just in-frame clones and leaves some out. The table includes under 130,000 clones, 78% detected once. The material sequenced was PBMCs. The receptors were gathered from a man under 40 in good health and CMV-seronegative.

The genes are TRBV10-1 and TRBJ2-2; D unresolved. Germline CDR1 reads WNHNN; CDR2 reads SYGVQD (reference sequence). The CDR3 spans 13 residues. V lost 7 bases and J lost 4, with 10 bases in between. In nucleotides, the CDR3 is TGCGCCAGCATGCCCCACTCCACCGGGGAGCTGTTTTTT. Translating it yields CASMPHSTGELFF.

The rearrangement links TRBV6-5 to TRBJ2-3; 7 bases are shared with TRBD1. V trimming: 0 bases; J trimming: 4 bases; junction bases outside the gene matches: 7. CDR1 and CDR2 (germline): MNHEY, SVGAGI. The length of the CDR3 is 16 residues. As DNA, the CDR3 is TGTGCCAGCAGTTACTCGGGCAGGGGGACCCCAGATACGCAGTATTTT. Translated: CASSYSGRGTPDTQYF.

This chain connects TRBV5-6 to TRBJ2-1; D not resolved. The germline V gene has CDR1 SGHDT and CDR2 YYEEEE. V was clipped by 6 bases and J by 9 bases, with 13 bases between them. The CDR3 sequence is 12 residues long. CDR3 residues: CASTKSDIEQFF. For the CDR3, the DNA is TGTGCCAGCACCAAAAGCGATATTGAGCAGTTCTTC.

V is TRBV5-6 and J is TRBJ1-2; 8 nucleotides line up with TRBD1. From germline, CDR1 is SGHDT and CDR2 YYEEEE. CDR3 length equals 14 residues. V shed 5 bases, J shed 4 bases, and the junction held 7 bases outside the gene matches. CDR3 sequence (DNA): TGTGCCAGCAGGTGGACAGGGCGGTTCTATGGCTACACCTTC. Translating it yields CASRWTGRFYGYTF.

The chain is built from TRBV27 and TRBJ1-4; D may be TRBD1 (6 bases). The V end lost 3 bases, the J end lost 4 bases, and 12 bases lay between the germline ends. In germline, CDR1 is MNHEY, CDR2 SMNVEV (reference sequence). The CDR3 covers 15 residues. CDR3: CASSFGQSSNEKLFF. In DNA form, the CDR3 reads TGTGCCAGCAGTTTCGGACAGTCGAGTAATGAAAAACTGTTTTTT. Drawing the rest from reference TRBV27 and TRBJ1-4, the complete variable domain is EAQVTQNPRYLITVTGKKLTVTCSQNMNHEYMSWYRQDPGLGLRQIYYSMNVEVTDKGDVPEGYKVSRKEKRNFPLILESPSPNQTSLYFCASSFGQSSNEKLFFGSGTQLSVL.

This chain uses TRBV29-1 with TRBJ2-5; D perhaps matches TRBD1 (5 bases). From germline, CDR1 is SQVTM and CDR2 ANQGSEA. The CDR3 covers 11 residues. Between the trimmed V and J ends, which lost 4 bases and 3 bases, there was a span of 6 bases. The CDR3 loop is CSVAGKETQYF. DNA of the CDR3: TGCAGCGTTGCAGGGAAAGAGACCCAGTACTTC. The whole variable domain, remainder taken from reference TRBV29-1 and TRBJ2-5, is SAVISQKPSRDICQRGTSLTIQCQVDSQVTMMFWYRQQPGQSLTLIATANQGSEATYESGFVIDKFPISRPNLTFSTLTVSNMSPEDSSIYLCSVAGKETQYFGPGTRLLVL.

V gene TRBV2 combines with J gene TRBJ1-1; D gene uncertain. Trimming shortened V by 7 bases and J by 0 bases, and 12 bases separated the two germline ends. This CDR3 comprises 14 residues. Looked up from germline, CDR1 is SNHLY and CDR2 is FYNNEI. The CDR3 DNA reads TGTGCCAGCACCAGATACCTTATGAACACTGAAGCTTTCTTT. Amino acids: CASTRYLMNTEAFF.

The chain couples TRBV28 to TRBJ2-7, with 7 nucleotides matching TRBD1. J gave up 6 bases and V 7 bases, and 3 bases lay outside the gene matches. The CDR3 covers 11 residues. Germline V gene data show CDR1 as MDHEN and CDR2 as SYDVKM. CDR3 sequence: CASNDRVEQYF. The CDR3 bases are TGTGCCAGCAATGACAGGGTCGAGCAGTACTTC.

The gene calls are TRBV10-3 and TRBJ2-7; a weak D match, TRBD2 (7 bases). The V end lost 1 base, the J end lost 0 bases, and 16 bases lay between the germline ends. CDR1 is ENHRY and CDR2 is SYGVKD in the germline V gene. The CDR3 extends over 17 amino acids. As DNA, the CDR3 is TGTGCCATCAGTGAGTTAAGCGGGACAAGACCCTCCTACGAGCAGTACTTC. It is translated as CAISELSGTRPSYEQYF.

The chain combines TRBV9 with TRBJ2-1, with D possibly being TRBD2 (6 bases). CDR3 length: 15 residues. Deletions cut 3 bases from V and 9 bases from J, with 19 bases between. CDR1 SGDLS and CDR2 YYNGEE come from the germline V gene. The CDR3 protein is CASSDGLPTGGEQFF. In nucleotides, the CDR3 is TGTGCCAGCAGCGACGGACTACCCACCGGCGGTGAGCAGTTCTTC.

The chain carries TRBV2 and TRBJ1-1; the match to TRBD1 covers 7 bases. V shed 6 bases, J shed 2 bases, and the junction held 3 bases outside the gene matches. CDR1 and CDR2 (germline): SNHLY, FYNNEI. The CDR3 sequence is 13 residues long. Here the CDR3 DNA reads TGTGCCAGCAGCCGGGACAGTAACACTGAAGCTTTCTTT. Its translation: CASSRDSNTEAFF. The complete variable domain, with remaining parts taken from reference TRBV2 and TRBJ1-1, reads EPEVTQTPSHQVTQMGQEVILRCVPISNHLYFYWYRQILGQKVEFLVSFYNNEISEKSEIFDDQFSVERPDGSNFTLKIRSTKLEDSAMYFCASSRDSNTEAFFGQGTRLTVV.

The chain combines TRBV4-1 with TRBJ2-2; tentative D call: TRBD1 (6 bases). Trimming cost V 5 bases and J 5 bases, with 12 bases left between them. The CDR3 is 14 amino acids. Germline V gene sequence: CDR1 MGHRA, CDR2 YSYEKL. DNA for the CDR3: TGCGCCAGCAGCTCCATGAGGGGGACCGGGGAGCTGTTTTTT. This codes for CASSSMRGTGELFF.

The chain uses TRBV27 and TRBJ2-7, with D unresolved. Germline V lookup: CDR1 MNHEY, CDR2 SMNVEV (reference sequence). This CDR3 spans 12 amino acids. V lost 4 bases to trimming and J lost 0 bases, with 4 bases between them. The CDR3, as DNA: TGTGCCAGCAGTTACAACTCCTACGAGCAGTACTTC. Encoded protein: CASSYNSYEQYF.

This chain links TRBV7-7 with TRBJ2-1; 13 positions agree with TRBD2. Germline assignment: CDR1 SSHAT and CDR2 FNYEAQ (reference sequence). CDR3 size: 18 residues. Germline trimming cut 5 bases from V and 0 bases from J; bases unmatched to any gene: 7. The CDR3 DNA follows: TGTGCCAGCAGCCCTAGGACTAGCGGGAGAAGCTCCTACAATGAGCAGTTCTTC. Translation gives CASSPRTSGRSSYNEQFF.

This rearrangement joins TRBV5-4 to TRBJ2-5; 15 positions match TRBD2. With V trimmed by 0 bases and J by 9 bases, 12 bases remained unmatched. CDR3 size: 18 residues. Germline lookup yields CDR1 SGHNT and CDR2 YYREEE (reference sequence). CDR3 loop: CASSLARRTSGGVGAQYF. The CDR3 DNA reads TGTGCCAGCAGCTTGGCCCGCAGGACTAGCGGGGGGGTTGGGGCCCAGTACTTC.

In DNA form, the CDR3 reads TGTGCCAGTCATCCGCAGGGGGCTGGCCACACTGAAGCTTTCTTT. Translation: CASHPQGAGHTEAFF. This chain links TRBV19 with TRBJ1-1; 8 positions agree with TRBD1. The CDR3 has 15 amino acids. Germline-derived CDR1 and CDR2 are LNHDA and SQIVND (reference sequence). V lost 8 bases and J lost 3; bases outside the gene matches: 11.

The V call is TRBV6-5, the J call TRBJ2-7, with 11 bases lining up with TRBD1. The CDR3 length is 16 residues. Losses at the gene ends were 0 bases for V and 0 bases for J; bases not matched to a gene: 1. Germline CDR1 and CDR2: MNHEY and SVGAGI. CDR3: CASSYSGTGGSYEQYF. The CDR3 DNA follows: TGTGCCAGCAGTTACTCCGGGACAGGGGGCTCCTACGAGCAGTACTTC.

The gene calls are TRBV7-9 and TRBJ2-5, with D perhaps matching TRBD1 (6 bases). The CDR3 has 14 residues. Trimming removed 6 bases from V and 1 base from J, with 12 bases in between. Per germline, CDR1 SEHNR and CDR2 FQNEAQ (reference sequence). The CDR3 sequence: CASRMDSPQETQYF. The CDR3 DNA reads TGTGCCAGCAGGATGGACAGTCCCCAAGAGACCCAGTACTTC. Full variable domain (outside the CDR3, taken from reference TRBV7-9 and TRBJ2-5): DTGVSQNPRHKITKRGQNVTFRCDPISEHNRLYWYRQTLGQGPEFLTYFQNEAQLEKSRLLSDRFSAERPKGSFSTLEIQRTEQGDSAMYLCASRMDSPQETQYFGPGTRLLVL.

In nucleotides, the CDR3 is TGCGCCAGCAGCTTGGATCCTAGCGGGGGGGAGCAGTTCTTC. Amino acids: CASSLDPSGGEQFF. The V call is TRBV5-1, the J call TRBJ2-1, with TRBD2 matching 11 bases. The CDR3 is 14 amino acids. CDR1 SGHRS and CDR2 YFSETQ come from the germline V gene. The V gene end was trimmed by 0 bases and the J gene end by 10 bases; junction bases not matched to a gene: 3.

This chain links TRBV7-2 with TRBJ2-1, with D perhaps TRBD1 (5 bases). V was cut by 1 base and J by 2 bases, with 21 bases left in between. Germline V gene sequence: CDR1 SGHTA, CDR2 FQGNSA. There are 19 residues in the CDR3. CDR3 residues: CASSLGWLLTEKAYNEQFF. The DNA of the CDR3 is TGTGCCAGCAGCTTAGGGTGGCTGCTGACAGAAAAGGCCTACAATGAGCAGTTCTTC.

The chain employs TRBV7-2 and TRBJ2-7; unclear D gene. The CDR3 spans 13 residues. Germline V lookup: CDR1 SGHTA, CDR2 FQGNSA. Trimming took off 2 bases at V and 5 bases at J, with 10 bases between the two ends. In nucleotides, the CDR3 is TGTGCCAGCAGCTTAAGCTTTATGAACGAGCAGTACTTC. Encoded protein: CASSLSFMNEQYF.

The rearrangement uses TRBV7-2 and TRBJ2-7; D gene unclear. The CDR3 runs to 12 residues. The ends were cut back, 4 bases at V and 12 bases at J, with 16 bases in the middle. The germline gives CDR1 SGHTA, CDR2 FQGNSA. CDR3 region: CASSSELLAPYF. For the CDR3, the DNA is TGTGCCAGCAGCTCGGAACTACTCGCCCCGTACTTC. Complete variable domain (other parts from reference TRBV7-2 and TRBJ2-7): GAGVSQSPSNKVTEKGKDVELRCDPISGHTALYWYRQSLGQGLEFLIYFQGNSAPDKSGLPSDRFSAERTGGSVSTLTIQRTQQEDSAVYLCASSSELLAPYFGPGTRLTVT.

The chain couples TRBV2 to TRBJ1-2; the D is unclear. Germline assignment: CDR1 SNHLY and CDR2 FYNNEI. Trimming pared 10 bases from V and 3 bases from J, leaving 15 bases between. CDR3 size: 13 residues. The CDR3 here is CATLRALDYGYTF. In nucleotides, the CDR3 is TGTGCCACCCTGAGGGCGCTCGACTATGGCTACACCTTC.

V and J are TRBV7-2 and TRBJ1-3, with D hard to call. Germline CDR1 is SGHTA and CDR2 is FQGNSA. Trimming left V 5 bases short and J 0 bases short, with 17 bases between. CDR3 length: 17 amino acids. CDR3 nucleotides: TGTGCCAGCAGCAGTCAGGCTGCACAGAGCTCTGGAAACACCATATATTTT. Translation gives CASSSQAAQSSGNTIYF.

The chain is built from TRBV6-5 and TRBJ2-3; maybe TRBD2 (6 bases). Germline loops: CDR1 MNHEY, CDR2 SVGAGI. Deletions cut 4 bases from V and 1 base from J, with 12 bases between. The CDR3 extends over 15 amino acids. The DNA of the CDR3 is TGTGCCAGCAGTTCGGGAGAAACGGGCACAGATACGCAGTATTTT. As protein: CASSSGETGTDTQYF.

Only a few counts were recorded for this clone. For the CDR3, the DNA is TGTGCCAGTCGGCTACAGGGGACATGGGGCACTGAAGCTTTCTTT. Its translation is CASRLQGTWGTEAFF. This chain connects TRBV19 to TRBJ1-1; 7 bases are a match to TRBD1. The trim removed 8 bases at V and 4 bases at J, leaving 13 bases unmatched. This CDR3 has 15 residues. Germline-derived CDR1 and CDR2 are LNHDA and SQIVND (reference sequence).

V and J are TRBV5-1 and TRBJ1-1, with TRBD1 matching 9 bases. Looked up from germline, CDR1 is SGHRS and CDR2 is YFSETQ. CDR3 length: 14 residues. The V segment lost 1 base and the J segment 7 bases; nucleotides outside the gene matches: 5. The CDR3 bases are TGCGCCAGCAGCTTGTTACAGGGGGCCGTTGAAGCTTTCTTT. Translating it yields CASSLLQGAVEAFF.

There are a few counts of this clone. The rearrangement links TRBV5-1 to TRBJ2-5; possible D gene TRBD1, 5 bases. V gave up 1 base and J gave up 4 bases, with 17 bases separating them. The CDR3 spans 16 residues. Germline V gene data show CDR1 as SGHRS and CDR2 as YFSETQ. This chain's CDR3 is CASSLNGGSTGETQYF. The CDR3 DNA follows: TGCGCCAGCAGCTTGAACGGCGGCAGCACAGGAGAGACCCAGTACTTC.